A selection of T cell receptor beta chains follows, all from one sample in a study of response to subunit inactivated influenza vaccine. TCRdb reprocessed the RT-PCR reads via MiXCR and lists one record per CDR3 protein. The data contain hundreds of thousands of distinct CDR3 sequences, 10% to 15% of them singletons. Sample: PBMCs from blood, taken about 6 weeks after vaccination. The receptors originated from a middle-aged man who received an inactivated influenza vaccine. CDR3s include the opening cysteine and the closing phenylalanine or tryptophan. A D gene is named only where the DNA matches it firmly. Some rows mark clone size as missing; the rest say once, few, many or name a class of expanded clone.

D gene	clone size	V gene	J gene	CDR3 DNA	CDR3 protein
NA	NA	TRBV4-3	TRBJ2-5	TGCGCCAGCAGCCAAGACTCCAAAGAGACCCAGTACTTC	CASSQDSKETQYF
NA	few	TRBV5-1	TRBJ1-5	TGCGCCAGCAGCTTGGACGCAGATCAGCCCCAGCATTTT	CASSLDADQPQHF
NA	NA	TRBV11-1	TRBJ2-3	TGTGCCAGCGGTCCACTCGGGAGAAGCGGCCAAACTAGCACAGATACGCAGTATTTT	CASGPLGRSGQTSTDTQYF
NA	few	TRBV11-2	TRBJ2-7	TGTGCCAGCAGCCAACTGGGCGTGGGGCAATCCGAGCAGTACTTC	CASSQLGVGQSEQYF
TRBD2	NA	TRBV20-1	TRBJ2-7	TGCAGTGCTAGTTCGTTAGCGGGATACTCTACCTACGAGCAGTACTTC	CSASSLAGYSTYEQYF
NA	few	TRBV3-1	TRBJ1-4	TGTGCCAGCAGCCCCGGGACAAGAACTGAAAAACTGTTTTTT	CASSPGTRTEKLFF
TRBD1	NA	TRBV6-2/TRBV6-3	TRBJ2-7	TGTGCCAGCAGTTATGACAGTCGGCGGACAGGGCCCCTCGGGGGAAGCTACGAGCAGTACTTC	CASSYDSRRTGPLGGSYEQYF
NA	few	TRBV20-1	TRBJ2-5	TGCAGTGCTAGAGATCGGCGGCTTGTGTACCAAGAGACCCAGTACTTC	CSARDRRLVYQETQYF
NA	few	TRBV5-1	TRBJ2-7	TGCGCCAGCAGCTTTGGCGGGAAAACCTACGAGCAGTACTTC	CASSFGGKTYEQYF
NA	NA	TRBV4-2	TRBJ2-2	TGTGCCAGCAGCCAAGAGGTCAATTCGAACACCGGGGAGCTGTTTTTT	CASSQEVNSNTGELFF
NA	few	TRBV20-1	TRBJ2-6	TGCAGTGCTAGGGGGAGCTCTGGGGCCAACGTCCTGACTTTC	CSARGSSGANVLTF
NA	NA	TRBV11-2	TRBJ2-5	TGTGCCAGCAGCTTAGGAGGGGAAGAGAACCAGTACTTC	CASSLGGEENQYF
TRBD2	NA	TRBV20-1	TRBJ2-3	TGCAGTGCCAAGACTAGCAACACAGATACGCAGTATTTT	CSAKTSNTDTQYF
NA	few	TRBV5-6	TRBJ2-1	TGTGCCAGCAGCTTGCAGGGGAGGGGCAGGGCGTACAATGAGCAGTTCTTC	CASSLQGRGRAYNEQFF
NA	NA	TRBV4-3	TRBJ2-3	TGCGCCAGCAGCCAAGTAGACGGCAACGGGGCAGATACGCAGTATTTT	CASSQVDGNGADTQYF
TRBD2	NA	TRBV5-1	TRBJ2-1	TGCGCCAGCAGCTTGGTGGGGGGGGACCTCAATGAGCAGTTCTTC	CASSLVGGDLNEQFF
TRBD2	few	TRBV7-2	TRBJ2-3	TGTGCCAGCAGAAGGACTAGTCTACTAGATACGCAGTATTTT	CASRRTSLLDTQYF
TRBD1	NA	TRBV28	TRBJ2-7	TGTGCCAGCAGTTTGGGACAGCCCAACTCCTACGAGCAGTACTTC	CASSLGQPNSYEQYF
NA	few	TRBV5-6	TRBJ1-4	TGTGCCAGCAGCTCGAGGGGTCACGAAGGATTGTATGAAAAACTGTTTTTT	CASSSRGHEGLYEKLFF
NA	NA	TRBV7-6	TRBJ2-3	TGTGCCAGCAGCGAATTACAGGGATACACAGATACGCAGTATTTT	CASSELQGYTDTQYF
NA	NA	TRBV5-6	TRBJ2-5	TGTGCCAGCAGCTTCTTGAAGGGGGACTTGCAAGAGACCCAGTACTTC	CASSFLKGDLQETQYF
NA	NA	TRBV7-6	TRBJ1-3	TGTGCCAGCAGCTCCATACAGCACCACGATGGAAACACCATATATTTT	CASSSIQHHDGNTIYF
TRBD1	few	TRBV6-5	TRBJ2-7	TGTGCCAGCAGTTACTCGACAGGGGGGCGCTACGAGCAGTACTTC	CASSYSTGGRYEQYF
NA	NA	TRBV11-2	TRBJ2-1	TGTGCCAGCAGCAGGAGACCAACCGGGACACCTTCCTACAATGAGCAGTTCTTC	CASSRRPTGTPSYNEQFF
TRBD2	NA	TRBV2	TRBJ2-1	TGTGCCAGGAAATTTCTAGCGGGGATATCCTACAATGAGCAGTTCTTC	CARKFLAGISYNEQFF
NA	NA	TRBV20-1	TRBJ1-4	TGCAGTGCCCTCGACCCAGGTGGAAAACTGTTTTTT	CSALDPGGKLFF
TRBD1	few	TRBV6-1	TRBJ2-7	TGTGCCAGCCGGATTGACAGGGCCTCCTACGAGCAGTACTTC	CASRIDRASYEQYF
NA	few	TRBV14	TRBJ2-3	TGTGCCAGCAGCCATTCAATTGATACGCAGTATTTT	CASSHSIDTQYF
TRBD2	NA	TRBV27	TRBJ2-7	TGTGCCAGCAGTTTAATTTCAGCGGGAGGATCCTACGAGCAGTACTTC	CASSLISAGGSYEQYF
NA	many	TRBV12-3/TRBV12-4	TRBJ1-3	TGTGCCAGCGGCCTACAAGCTGGAAACACCATATATTTT	CASGLQAGNTIYF
TRBD2	NA	TRBV3-1	TRBJ2-7	TGTGCCAGCAGCCAAGTAGCTAGCGGTGGCTACGAGCAGTACTTC	CASSQVASGGYEQYF
TRBD2	few	TRBV29-1	TRBJ2-7	TGCAGCGTTGAAGAAGCGGGGGGGAACCCGAACGAGCAGTACTTC	CSVEEAGGNPNEQYF
TRBD2	few	TRBV20-1	TRBJ2-7	TGCAGTGCTAGGCACGGGACTAGCGGGAGTCCTTACGAGCAGTACTTC	CSARHGTSGSPYEQYF
TRBD1	many	TRBV15	TRBJ2-1	TGTGCCACCAGGACTGACAGGGTACTCTACAATGAGCAGTTCTTC	CATRTDRVLYNEQFF
NA	NA	TRBV10-3	TRBJ2-1	TGTGCCATCAGTGGGCAGGGGGGGGGAAAAAGCAATGAGCAGTTCTTC	CAISGQGGGKSNEQFF
NA	few	TRBV28	TRBJ2-3	TGTGCCAGCATCGTAGGAGGTCGGGGGGATACGCAGTATTTT	CASIVGGRGDTQYF
NA	few	TRBV7-2	TRBJ2-7	TGTGCCAGCAGCTTTGGTGTCACAGGCTCCTACGAGCAGTACTTC	CASSFGVTGSYEQYF
TRBD1	few	TRBV9	TRBJ1-6	TGTGCCAGCAGTGAGGGACAGGAGTATTCACCCCTCCACTTT	CASSEGQEYSPLHF
NA	few	TRBV4-3	TRBJ1-4	TGCGCCAGCAGCCAACTCAATAGTGGGATGAGCGAAAAACTGTTTTTT	CASSQLNSGMSEKLFF
NA	NA	TRBV5-5	TRBJ1-2	TGTGCCAGCAGCCCGACCGCTGGGACGGTGGTGGGAGGCTACACCTTC	CASSPTAGTVVGGYTF
NA	NA	TRBV20-1	TRBJ2-5	TGCAGTGTTAGAGTGGGACGGGAGACCCAGTACTTC	CSVRVGRETQYF
NA	NA	TRBV27	TRBJ2-2	TGTGCCAGCAGTCCCCTATATGCGGTTACGAACACCGGGGAGCTGTTTTTT	CASSPLYAVTNTGELFF
TRBD1	NA	TRBV5-1	TRBJ1-1	TGCGCCAGCAGCTTGAGGGGGCACACTGAAGCTTTCTTT	CASSLRGHTEAFF
TRBD2	many	TRBV12-3/TRBV12-4	TRBJ2-1	TGTGCCAGCGGGACGACTGGGACTACCTACAATGAGCAGTTCTTC	CASGTTGTTYNEQFF
NA	many	TRBV7-9	TRBJ1-6	TGTGCCAGCAGCTTAGAGGTGTCACCCCTCCACTTT	CASSLEVSPLHF
NA	few	TRBV29-1	TRBJ1-1	TGCAGCGTTGGGGGGGGCCGGTTTGAAGCTTTCTTT	CSVGGGRFEAFF
TRBD1	few	TRBV7-2	TRBJ2-2	TGTGCCAGCAGCTTAACACAGGGGCTCGCCTCCGGGGAGCTGTTTTTT	CASSLTQGLASGELFF
NA	few	TRBV6-1	TRBJ2-1	TGTGCCAGCAGTCAGAACTCAGTTGGGTACAATGAGCAGTTCTTC	CASSQNSVGYNEQFF
NA	few	TRBV4-1	TRBJ2-5	TGCGCCAGCAGCCAAGTCGTCCCACTCCTAAGGCAGGCAAGGGGGCAAGAGACCCAGTACTTC	CASSQVVPLLRQARGQETQYF
NA	NA	TRBV12-3/TRBV12-4	TRBJ2-7	TGTGCCAGCAGTATTACCTTACAGGAGTACGAGCAGTACTTC	CASSITLQEYEQYF
TRBD2	NA	TRBV9	TRBJ2-1	TGTGCCAGCAGCGTGAGTGTTGGGACTAGCGGGATTCATGAGCAGTTCTTC	CASSVSVGTSGIHEQFF
TRBD2	few	TRBV29-1	TRBJ2-5	TGCAGCGTTGAAAGGACTAGCGGGAAAGAGACCCAGTACTTC	CSVERTSGKETQYF
NA	NA	TRBV6-5	TRBJ2-7	TGTGCCAGCAGTTACTCTAGCAGTCGGGCGGACGAGCAGTACTTC	CASSYSSSRADEQYF
NA	NA	TRBV5-1	TRBJ2-2	TGCGCCAGCAGCTCCCCCCGGCGGGATCGGAACACCGGGGAGCTGTTTTTT	CASSSPRRDRNTGELFF
NA	many	TRBV5-1	TRBJ2-1	TGCGCCAGCAGCGGTGACAATGAGCAGTTCTTC	CASSGDNEQFF
NA	few	TRBV11-2	TRBJ2-1	TGTGCCAGCAGCTTAGTTGGCGGGATTTACAATGAGCAGTTCTTC	CASSLVGGIYNEQFF
NA	NA	TRBV5-1	TRBJ2-5	TGCGCCAGCAGCTTGAGTCCGGGGGCGCGCAAAGAGACCCAGTACTTC	CASSLSPGARKETQYF
TRBD1	NA	TRBV4-1	TRBJ2-1	TGCGCCAGCAGCCAAGTAGGGACAGGGCCATCCTACAATGAGCAGTTCTTC	CASSQVGTGPSYNEQFF
NA	few	TRBV5-1	TRBJ2-7	TGCGCCAGCAGCCCGGAGCCAGGGGCCTACGAGCAGTACTTC	CASSPEPGAYEQYF